The rows below give T cell receptor beta chains drawn from one sample of a study of T-cell reconstitution after alpha-beta-depleted transplantation in children. MiXCR, run by TCRdb on the PCR reads, gives a single entry per CDR3 protein. The sample contains some 830,000 distinct CDR3 sequences, approximately 15% of which appear only once. Sequencing used PBMCs, mostly from graft donor cells, obtained 360 days after TCRalphabeta/CD19-depleted stem cell transplant. These TCRs come from a male patient aged 10 to 17 who had a stem cell transplant for acute lymphoblastic leukemia, so the T cells may come from the graft donor. The conserved cysteine and the conserved F or W are not part of the CDR3 here.

v_gene	j_gene	CDR3aa
TRBV5-1	TRBJ2-5	ASSATGRGETQY
TRBV6-1	TRBJ2-7	ASSPSRTNDYEQY
TRBV29-1	TRBJ2-1	SGRLAGDNEQF
TRBV20-1	TRBJ2-2	SASGYQNTGELF
TRBV5-1	TRBJ2-7	ASSWTGKGNEQY
TRBV3-1	TRBJ1-2	ASSRGQGTSNYGYT
TRBV15	TRBJ2-2	ATSRRTGELF
TRBV7-9	TRBJ1-1	ASSLWNSMNTEAF
TRBV20-1	TRBJ2-4	SARRREAGGNIQY
TRBV12-3/TRBV12-4	TRBJ2-1	ASSSLQGLGYNEQF
TRBV5-1	TRBJ2-7	ASSQTGVRYEQY
TRBV30	TRBJ1-2	AGSDRPNYGYT
TRBV12-3/TRBV12-4	TRBJ2-3	ASCLALGDRENTDTQY
TRBV5-1	TRBJ1-3	ASSLQGSGNTIY
TRBV5-1	TRBJ2-1	ASSLVAGGLSDNEQF
TRBV4-2	TRBJ2-7	ASSQDGNGRGYEQY
TRBV19	TRBJ2-5	ASSIDKGKTQY
TRBV7-2	TRBJ2-5	ASSLQAMYQETQY
TRBV6-1	TRBJ1-2	ASSDVGSYGYT
TRBV24-1	TRBJ2-3	ATSDSGGSSTDTQY
TRBV7-7	TRBJ2-2	ASSSPNGSGGELF
TRBV11-2	TRBJ2-7	ASSPQLAGGEQY
TRBV5-8	TRBJ2-7	ASNLRTGGYEQY
TRBV20-1	TRBJ1-2	SARIPGYYGYT
TRBV7-3	TRBJ2-2	ASSPIFGGSINTGELF
TRBV5-1	TRBJ2-2	ASSLGSLNTGELF
TRBV10-2	TRBJ1-6	ASRRTGGNSPLH
TRBV14	TRBJ1-1	ASSPWGGPEAF
TRBV25-1	TRBJ2-7	ASSPLGTSGRAGVSYEQY
TRBV20-1	TRBJ1-1	SARRTGGNTEAF
TRBV29-1	TRBJ1-2	SVEVSRGHGYT
TRBV27	TRBJ2-4	ASSPTGLAGEGIQY
TRBV6-5	TRBJ2-7	ASSSATWPQKYEQY
TRBV5-1	TRBJ1-1	ASSVRDRGNGAF
TRBV5-1	TRBJ2-1	ASREPGRKKHNEQF
TRBV25-1	TRBJ1-1	ASSGTGWNTEAF
TRBV20-1	TRBJ2-3	SARETEVKGAFSDTQY
TRBV12-3/TRBV12-4	TRBJ1-3	ASRFQGRSGNTIY
TRBV12-3/TRBV12-4	TRBJ2-5	ASSFGGPRRETQY
TRBV29-1	TRBJ2-3	SVAPFVPQSGVYTQY
TRBV30	TRBJ2-3	AWSHRDPRQY
TRBV7-8	TRBJ2-7	ASSLAWYEQY
TRBV2	TRBJ2-5	ASSEGIAGPVGTQY
TRBV4-1	TRBJ2-5	ASSPSRTPQQETQY
TRBV6-5	TRBJ2-5	ASSYIGTGQGTQY
TRBV2	TRBJ1-1	ASFRGQQAF
TRBV10-3	TRBJ1-5	AIKDHNQPQH